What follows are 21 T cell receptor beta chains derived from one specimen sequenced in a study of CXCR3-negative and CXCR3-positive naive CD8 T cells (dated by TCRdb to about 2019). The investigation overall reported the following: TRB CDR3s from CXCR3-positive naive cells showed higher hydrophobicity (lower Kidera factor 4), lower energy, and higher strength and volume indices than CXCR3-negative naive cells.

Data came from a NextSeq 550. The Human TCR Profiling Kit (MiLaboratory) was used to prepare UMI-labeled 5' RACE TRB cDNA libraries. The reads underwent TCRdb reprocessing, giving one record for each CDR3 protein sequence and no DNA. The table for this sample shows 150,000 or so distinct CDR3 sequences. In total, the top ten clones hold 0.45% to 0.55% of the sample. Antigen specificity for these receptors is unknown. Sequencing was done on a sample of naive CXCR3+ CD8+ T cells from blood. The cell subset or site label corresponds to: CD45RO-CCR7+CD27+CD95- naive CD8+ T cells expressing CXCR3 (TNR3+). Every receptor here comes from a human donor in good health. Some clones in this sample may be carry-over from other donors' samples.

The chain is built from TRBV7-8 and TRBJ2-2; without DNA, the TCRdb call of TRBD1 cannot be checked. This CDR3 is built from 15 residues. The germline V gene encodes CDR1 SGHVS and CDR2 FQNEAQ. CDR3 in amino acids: CASSLMAGGTGELFF. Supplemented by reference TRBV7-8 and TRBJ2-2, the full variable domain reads GAGVSQSPRYKVAKRGQDVALRCDPISGHVSLFWYQQALGQGPEFLTYFQNEAQLDKSGLPSDRFFAERPEGSVSTLKIQRTQQEDSAVYLCASSLMAGGTGELFFGEGSRLTVL.

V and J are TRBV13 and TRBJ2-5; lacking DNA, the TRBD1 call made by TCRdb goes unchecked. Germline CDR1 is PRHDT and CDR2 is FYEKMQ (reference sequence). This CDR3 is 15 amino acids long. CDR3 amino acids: CASSPRTGLGETQYF.

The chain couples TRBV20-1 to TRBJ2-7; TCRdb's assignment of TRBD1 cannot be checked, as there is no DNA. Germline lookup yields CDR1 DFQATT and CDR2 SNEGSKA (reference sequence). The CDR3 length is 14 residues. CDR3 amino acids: CSARDREEVYEQYF.

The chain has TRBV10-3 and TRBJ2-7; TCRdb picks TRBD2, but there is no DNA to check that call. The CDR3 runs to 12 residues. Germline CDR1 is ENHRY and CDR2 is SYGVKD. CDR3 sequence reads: CAIRGGSNEQYF.

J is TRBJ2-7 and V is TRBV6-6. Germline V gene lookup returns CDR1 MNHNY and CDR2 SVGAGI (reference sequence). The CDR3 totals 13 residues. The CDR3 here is CASKHSASYEQYF.

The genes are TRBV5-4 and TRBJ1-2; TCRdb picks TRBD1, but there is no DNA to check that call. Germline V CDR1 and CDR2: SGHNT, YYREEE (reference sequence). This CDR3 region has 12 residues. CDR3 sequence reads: CASSDGLGGYTF.

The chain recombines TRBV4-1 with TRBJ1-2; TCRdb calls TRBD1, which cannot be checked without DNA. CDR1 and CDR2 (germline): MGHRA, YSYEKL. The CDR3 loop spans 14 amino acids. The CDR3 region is CASSPTGGFEGYTF.

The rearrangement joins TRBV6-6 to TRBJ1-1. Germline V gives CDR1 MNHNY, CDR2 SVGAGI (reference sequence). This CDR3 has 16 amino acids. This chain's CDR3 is CASSYSKEWVNTEAFF.

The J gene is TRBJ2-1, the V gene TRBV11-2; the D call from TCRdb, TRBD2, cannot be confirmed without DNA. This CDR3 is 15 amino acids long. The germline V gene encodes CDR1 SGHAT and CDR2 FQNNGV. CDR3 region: CASSLDGTVYNEQFF.

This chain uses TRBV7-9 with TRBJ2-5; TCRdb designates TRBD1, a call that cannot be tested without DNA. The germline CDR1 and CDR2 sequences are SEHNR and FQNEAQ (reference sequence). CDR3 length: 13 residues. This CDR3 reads CASSTVWDETQYF.

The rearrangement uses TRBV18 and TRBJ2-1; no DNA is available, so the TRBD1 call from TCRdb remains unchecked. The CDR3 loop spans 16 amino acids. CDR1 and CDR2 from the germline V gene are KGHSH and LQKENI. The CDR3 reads CASSPPTGQGFNEQFF.

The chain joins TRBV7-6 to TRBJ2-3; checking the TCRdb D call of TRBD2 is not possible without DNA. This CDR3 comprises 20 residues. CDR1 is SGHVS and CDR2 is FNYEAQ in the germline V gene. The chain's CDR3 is CASSSRLTSGRPLSTDTQYF.

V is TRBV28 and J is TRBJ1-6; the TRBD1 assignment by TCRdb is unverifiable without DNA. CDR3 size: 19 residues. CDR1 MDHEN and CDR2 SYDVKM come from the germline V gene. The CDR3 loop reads CASSSPGQQTTFYNSPLHF.

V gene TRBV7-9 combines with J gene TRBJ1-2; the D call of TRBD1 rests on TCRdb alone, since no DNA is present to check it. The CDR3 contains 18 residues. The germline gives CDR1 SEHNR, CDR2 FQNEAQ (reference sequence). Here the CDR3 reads CASSLGAEDRGRGHGYTF.

The CDR3: CSVGGEGETQYF. The chain combines TRBV29-1 with TRBJ2-5; TCRdb's D call, TRBD1, is unchecked because there is no DNA. The CDR3 spans 12 residues. CDR1 is SQVTM and CDR2 is ANQGSEA in the germline V gene.

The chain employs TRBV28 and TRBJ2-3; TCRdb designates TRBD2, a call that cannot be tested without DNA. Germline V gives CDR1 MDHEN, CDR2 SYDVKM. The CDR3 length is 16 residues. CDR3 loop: CASSLNLAGFSDTQYF.

The CDR3 spells CASSPTAVWGAFF. The rearrangement joins TRBV2 to TRBJ1-1. The CDR3 is made up of 13 amino acids. Germline V gene data show CDR1 as SNHLY and CDR2 as FYNNEI. Full variable domain (missing parts from reference TRBV2 and TRBJ1-1): EPEVTQTPSHQVTQMGQEVILRCVPISNHLYFYWYRQILGQKVEFLVSFYNNEISEKSEIFDDQFSVERPDGSNFTLKIRSTKLEDSAMYFCASSPTAVWGAFFGQGTRLTVV.

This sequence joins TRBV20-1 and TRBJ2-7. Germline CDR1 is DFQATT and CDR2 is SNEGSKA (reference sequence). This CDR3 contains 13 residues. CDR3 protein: CSARDRMDYEQYF.

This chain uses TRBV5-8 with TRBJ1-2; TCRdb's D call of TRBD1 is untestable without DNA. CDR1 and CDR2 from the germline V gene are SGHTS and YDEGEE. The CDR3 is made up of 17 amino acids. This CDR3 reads CASSSGTDRAANYGYTF.

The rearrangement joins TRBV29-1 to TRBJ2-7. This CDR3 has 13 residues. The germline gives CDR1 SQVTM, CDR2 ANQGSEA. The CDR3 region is CSVDRLNSYEQYF.

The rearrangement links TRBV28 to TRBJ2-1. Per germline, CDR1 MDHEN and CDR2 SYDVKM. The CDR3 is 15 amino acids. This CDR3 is CASSLFMIGYNEQFF.